The rows below give T cell receptor beta chains drawn from one sample of a study of blood T cell repertoires in COVID-19. Clones were read by immunoSEQ multiplex PCR, and TCRdb kept only the in-frame ones, dropping some. The sample lists more than 200,000 clones, around nine tenths occurring once. The sample taken for sequencing was peripheral blood. The receptor set was obtained from a man aged 35 to 55 with acute or convalescent COVID-19. CDR3s include the opening cysteine and the closing phenylalanine or tryptophan. A D gene is named only where the DNA matches it firmly. The size entry is marked missing in some rows and otherwise reads once, few, many or a size class.

>NA|TRBJ1-5|NA|TRBV5-8
TGTGCCAGCAGCTTGGCGAGAAACAATCAGCCCCAGCATTTT
CASSLARNNQPQHF
>NA|TRBJ2-1|TRBD2|TRBV5-4
TGTGCCAGCAGCAAACCCCCCGGGACTAGCGGGGGGGCCTACAATGAGCAGTTCTTC
CASSKPPGTSGGAYNEQFF
>once|TRBJ1-5|TRBD1|TRBV27
TGTGCCAGCAGTTTATCAGGGGGCCAGCCCCAGCATTTT
CASSLSGGQPQHF
>NA|TRBJ2-5|TRBD2|TRBV19
TGTGCCAGTAGCCCCCGGGGGGTTGGGGAGACCCAGTACTTC
CASSPRGVGETQYF
>NA|TRBJ1-1|NA|TRBV28
TGTGCCAGCAGCCAACAGGCGACTGAAGCTTTCTTT
CASSQQATEAFF
>NA|TRBJ2-7|TRBD1|TRBV13
TGTGCCGGGGGGACAGGACCCTACGAGCAGTACTTC
CAGGTGPYEQYF
>NA|TRBJ2-7|TRBD2|TRBV10-3
TGTGCCATCAGTGATCCGGGACTAGACAATTACGAGCAGTACTTC
CAISDPGLDNYEQYF
>NA|TRBJ2-1|TRBD2|TRBV27
TGTGCCAGCAGCCGAGCGGGAGGTTCGTACAATGAGCAGTTCTTC
CASSRAGGSYNEQFF
>NA|TRBJ2-1|TRBD1|TRBV23-1
TGCGCCAGCATAAAGGGGGACAGACCCTCCTACAATGAGCAGTTCTTC
CASIKGDRPSYNEQFF
>NA|TRBJ2-3|TRBD2|TRBV9
TGTGCCAGCAGCCCCTGGACTAGCGCGGGGAATACGCAGTATTTT
CASSPWTSAGNTQYF
>NA|TRBJ1-2|NA|TRBV12-3/TRBV12-4
TGTGCCAGCAGGGGGGCAATCTATGGCTACACCTTC
CASRGAIYGYTF
>NA|TRBJ1-5|NA|TRBV5-8
TGTGCCAGCAGCTTGGTCCGGCAGGGTGTTCAGCCCCAGCATTTT
CASSLVRQGVQPQHF
>NA|TRBJ1-5|NA|TRBV19
TGTGCCAGTAGTATAGAATCCCGGGGAATCCGGAATCAGCCCCAGCATTTT
CASSIESRGIRNQPQHF
>few|TRBJ2-7|TRBD2|TRBV6-1
TGTGCCAGCAGTGGAGCTAGCGGGGGTTACGAGCAGTACTTC
CASSGASGGYEQYF
>NA|TRBJ2-3|NA|TRBV2
TGTGCCAGCAGTGAAGTCAGGGCGACAGATACGCAGTATTTT
CASSEVRATDTQYF
>NA|TRBJ1-3|NA|TRBV5-8
TGTGCCAGCAGCCGGGGAGGGGCATCTGGAAACACCATATATTTT
CASSRGGASGNTIYF
>NA|TRBJ1-6|TRBD1|TRBV5-1
TGCGCCAGCAGCCCAGACCCGACAGGGTTCACCCTCCACTTT
CASSPDPTGFTLHF
>once|TRBJ1-2|NA|TRBV4-1
TGCGCCAGCAGCCAAGAGTCAGGAGGAGTCTATGGCTACACCTTC
CASSQESGGVYGYTF
>NA|TRBJ1-4|NA|TRBV5-1
TGCGCCAGCAGCTTGGGATCAGGGTTCGCTAATGAAAAACTGTTTTTT
CASSLGSGFANEKLFF
>NA|TRBJ2-7|TRBD2|TRBV4-3
TGCGCCAGCAGCCGGTCCGGGACTAGCGGCTCCTACGAGCAGTACTTC
CASSRSGTSGSYEQYF
>NA|TRBJ1-4|TRBD1|TRBV30
TGTGCCTGGACCGCCGGACAGGGAAGGGAAAAACTGTTTTTT
CAWTAGQGREKLFF
>NA|TRBJ2-7|TRBD1|TRBV6-6
TGTGCCAGCAGACCGGACAGGGTAGGCTCCTACGAGCAGTACTTC
CASRPDRVGSYEQYF
>once|TRBJ2-2|TRBD2|TRBV13
TGTGCCAGCAGCGCTACTAGCGGGAGGGCCGGGGAGCTGTTTTTT
CASSATSGRAGELFF
>NA|TRBJ1-4|NA|TRBV9
TGTGCCAGCAGCGTAGCCGGGACTAATGAAAAACTGTTTTTT
CASSVAGTNEKLFF
>NA|TRBJ1-4|NA|TRBV2
TGTGCCAGCCGGGATTGGGAAAAACTGTTTTTT
CASRDWEKLFF
>NA|TRBJ1-1|NA|TRBV7-2
TGTGCCAGCAGCTTAGCGCTCCGAGGTGAAGCTTTCTTT
CASSLALRGEAFF
>once|TRBJ2-7|NA|TRBV6-6
TGTGCCAGCAGCCGGAGCTCCTACGAGCAGTACTTC
CASSRSSYEQYF
>NA|TRBJ2-7|TRBD1|TRBV3-1/TRBV3-2
TGTGCCAGCAGCCAAGATTCCACAGGGGCTGGGGAGCAGTACTTC
CASSQDSTGAGEQYF
>NA|TRBJ2-1|TRBD2|TRBV7-9
TGTGCCAGCAGCAAAAGGAGCGGGGGGTACCAGGAGCAGTTCTTC
CASSKRSGGYQEQFF
>NA|TRBJ2-7|TRBD1|TRBV3-1/TRBV3-2
TGTGCCAGCAGCCAAGGGGACAGGGTCCCCTACGAGCAGTACTTC
CASSQGDRVPYEQYF
>NA|TRBJ1-2|NA|TRBV6-4
TGTGCCAGCAGGGGTCAGACCCCTTTACGGAGCTATGGCTACACCTTC
CASRGQTPLRSYGYTF
>NA|TRBJ1-5|NA|TRBV19
TGTGCCAGTAGTCCCCTAGTGGGCAATCAGCCCCAGCATTTT
CASSPLVGNQPQHF
>NA|TRBJ2-3|NA|TRBV7-9
TGTGCCAGCAGTCTCCGGGAGTTTCAGGCAGATACGCAGTATTTT
CASSLREFQADTQYF
>NA|TRBJ1-2|NA|TRBV14
TGTGCCAGCAGCCAAGAAAGCCGGGCCGGGGTTTACTATGGCTACACCTTC
CASSQESRAGVYYGYTF
>many|TRBJ1-1|TRBD1|TRBV5-1
TGCGCCAGCAGCTTGGGGGGACAGATCTTGATGAACACTGAAGCTTTCTTT
CASSLGGQILMNTEAFF
>NA|TRBJ2-3|NA|TRBV4-1
TGCGCCAGCAGCCAAGAAGAGCGTTCGGATACGCAGTATTTT
CASSQEERSDTQYF
>NA|TRBJ1-2|NA|TRBV27
TGTGCCAGCAACTCTGGAGGACGGAACTATGGCTACACCTTC
CASNSGGRNYGYTF
>NA|TRBJ1-5|TRBD1|TRBV19
TGTGCCAGTAGTCCCGGGACAGCTTATAGCAATCAGCCCCAGCATTTT
CASSPGTAYSNQPQHF
>NA|TRBJ2-7|NA|TRBV5-6
TGTGCCAGCAGCCCCGACACTCGCTACGAGCAGTACTTC
CASSPDTRYEQYF
>NA|TRBJ2-1|TRBD2|TRBV27
TGTGCCAGCAGTTTATGGGTAACTAGCGGGAGGGCCCAGGAGCAGTTCTTC
CASSLWVTSGRAQEQFF
>NA|TRBJ1-6|NA|TRBV27
TGTGCCAGCAGCCCTAGGAACTCCTATAATTCACCCCTCCACTTT
CASSPRNSYNSPLHF
>NA|TRBJ2-4|TRBD1|TRBV7-3
TGTGCCAGCAGCCCTGGGACAGGGAACATTCAGTACTTC
CASSPGTGNIQYF
>NA|TRBJ1-5|NA|TRBV28
TGTGCCAGCAGTCTCCTGGGAGCGTATAGCAATCAGCCCCAGCATTTT
CASSLLGAYSNQPQHF
>NA|TRBJ1-4|TRBD1|TRBV5-1
TGCGCCAGCAGACTGCGGACAGGGGGGGAAGAAAAACTGTTTTTT
CASRLRTGGEEKLFF
>NA|TRBJ2-3|NA|TRBV7-7
TGTGCTAGCAGCCTCGGAGCGGATTCCACAGATACGCAGTATTTT
CASSLGADSTDTQYF
>NA|TRBJ1-6|TRBD1|TRBV19
TGTGCCAGTAGTATACTCGGGACAGAAAATTCACCCCTCCACTTT
CASSILGTENSPLHF
>NA|TRBJ1-1|NA|TRBV29-1
TGCAGCGTTGGGACCCAGGGGCTATTGAACACTGAAGCTTTCTTT
CSVGTQGLLNTEAFF
>NA|TRBJ1-6|NA|TRBV6-5
TGTGCCAGCAGCCGAACTTATAATTCACCCCTCCACTTT
CASSRTYNSPLHF
>few|TRBJ1-1|NA|TRBV3-1/TRBV3-2
TGTGCCAGCAGCGCCAGGTGGTCTGCGAGGAACACTGAAGCTTTCTTT
CASSARWSARNTEAFF
>NA|TRBJ2-7|NA|TRBV13
TGTGCCAGCAGCCCGGGGGACAGCAACTACGAGCAGTACTTC
CASSPGDSNYEQYF
>NA|TRBJ2-7|TRBD1|TRBV29-1
TGCAGCGTCCAAGGAGGGGACAGGGGTCCCTACGAGCAGTACTTC
CSVQGGDRGPYEQYF
>NA|TRBJ2-3|NA|TRBV11-3
TGTGCCAGCAGCTTAGATCCCGGAGATACGCAGTATTTT
CASSLDPGDTQYF
>NA|TRBJ1-4|NA|TRBV6-6
TGTGCCAGCTGTGGACAGTCTGGGCGGGAAAAACTGTTTTTT
CASCGQSGREKLFF
>NA|TRBJ1-2|NA|TRBV6-1
TGTGCCAGCAGTGAATATGGGGAGAACTATGGCTACACCTTC
CASSEYGENYGYTF
>NA|TRBJ2-3|NA|TRBV7-3
TGTGCCAGCAGCTCCTTCCCCAGGGGTCCTAGCACAGATACGCAGTATTTT
CASSSFPRGPSTDTQYF